Sequencing of this T cell receptor (beta chain) was carried out in a study of chronic HIV infection and antiretroviral therapy (dated by TCRdb to 2014 to 2015). The CDR3 holds 15 amino acids from the cysteine to the phenylalanine. Only the CDR3 DNA is retained, 45 bases long and in frame from the first base. The germline V gene supplies CDR1 SQVTM and CDR2 ANQGSEA. V was cut back by 5 bases and J by 2 bases, leaving a gap of 15 bases between them. The library was prepared using 5' RACE. TCRdb records Illumina MiSeq as the sequencer. Using fastp at Q25 and MiXCR, TCRdb reprocessed the public reads and kept productive beta chains. Entries that share a CDR3 protein sequence are merged under the most common genes and DNA. The sample yields 40,000 to 50,000 distinct CDR3 sequences; roughly 19% were counted once. Of the sample, 2.8% is held by the ten largest clones. In this sample, this clonotype turned up a few times. Its antigen remains undetermined. Base qualities are not provided; no much larger clone lies one nucleotide away.

This TCR derives from an adult who had HIV and had not received antiretroviral therapy, or was an uninfected healthy control (not recorded which). The rearranged chain carries TRBV29-1 and TRBJ1-4; too little of a D gene remains to name it. Specimen: peripheral blood. The DNA sequence is as follows: TGCAGCGTTATGAAGGAAGTCAAGACTAATGAAAAACTGTTTTTT. It encodes CSVMKEVKTNEKLFF.